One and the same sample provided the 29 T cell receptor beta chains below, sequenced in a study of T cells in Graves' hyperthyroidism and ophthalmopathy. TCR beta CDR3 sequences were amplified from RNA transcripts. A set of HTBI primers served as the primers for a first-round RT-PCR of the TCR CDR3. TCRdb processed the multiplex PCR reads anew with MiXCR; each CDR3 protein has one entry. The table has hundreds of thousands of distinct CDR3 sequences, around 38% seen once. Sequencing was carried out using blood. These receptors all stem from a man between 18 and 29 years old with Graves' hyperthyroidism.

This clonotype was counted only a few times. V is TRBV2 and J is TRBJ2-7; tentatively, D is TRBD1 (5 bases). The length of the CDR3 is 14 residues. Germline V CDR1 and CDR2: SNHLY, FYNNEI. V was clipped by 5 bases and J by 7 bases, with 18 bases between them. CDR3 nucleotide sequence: TGTGCCAGCAGTTACTCGGGCAGGGTAGGAGAGCAGTACTTC. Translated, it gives CASSYSGRVGEQYF.

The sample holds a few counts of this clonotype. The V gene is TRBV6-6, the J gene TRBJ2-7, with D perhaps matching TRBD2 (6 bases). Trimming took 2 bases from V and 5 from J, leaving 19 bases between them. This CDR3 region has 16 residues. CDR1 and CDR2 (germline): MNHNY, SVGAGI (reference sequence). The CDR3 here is CASSYPKGRGGHEQYF. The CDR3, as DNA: TGTGCCAGCAGTTACCCAAAGGGTAGGGGAGGACACGAGCAGTACTTC.

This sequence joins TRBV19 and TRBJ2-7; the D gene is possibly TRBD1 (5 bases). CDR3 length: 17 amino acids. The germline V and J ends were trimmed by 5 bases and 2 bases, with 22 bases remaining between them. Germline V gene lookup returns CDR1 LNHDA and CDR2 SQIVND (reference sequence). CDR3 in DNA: TGTGCCAGTAGTGTACAAGGGGTCGAAACGCTAACCTACGAGCAGTACTTC. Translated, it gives CASSVQGVETLTYEQYF.

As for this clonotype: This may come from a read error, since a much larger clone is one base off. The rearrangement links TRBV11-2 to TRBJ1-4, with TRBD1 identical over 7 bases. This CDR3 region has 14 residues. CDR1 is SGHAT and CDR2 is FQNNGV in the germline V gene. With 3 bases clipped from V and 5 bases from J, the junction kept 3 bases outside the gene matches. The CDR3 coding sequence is TGTGCCAGCAGCTTCCGGGACAGAAATGAAAAACTGTTTTTT. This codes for CASSFRDRNEKLFF. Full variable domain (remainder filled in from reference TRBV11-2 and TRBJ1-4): EAGVAQSPRYKIIEKRQSVAFWCNPISGHATLYWYQQILGQGPKLLIQFQNNGVVDDSQLPKDRFSAERLKGVDSTLKIQPAKLEDSAVYLCASSFRDRNEKLFFGSGTQLSVL.

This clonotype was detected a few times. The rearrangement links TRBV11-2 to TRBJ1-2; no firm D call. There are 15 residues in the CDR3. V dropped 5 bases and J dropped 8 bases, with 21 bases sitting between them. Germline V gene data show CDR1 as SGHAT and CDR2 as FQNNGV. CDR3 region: CASSTEGGMPVGYTF. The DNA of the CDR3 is TGTGCCAGCAGCACCGAGGGTGGCATGCCTGTGGGCTACACCTTC.

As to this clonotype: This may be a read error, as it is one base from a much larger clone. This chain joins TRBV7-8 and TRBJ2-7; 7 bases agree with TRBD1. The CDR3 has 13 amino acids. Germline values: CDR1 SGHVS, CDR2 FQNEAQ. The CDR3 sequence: CASGLTGSSEQYF. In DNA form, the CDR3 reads TGTGCCAGCGGCTTGACAGGGTCCTCCGAGCAGTACTTC.

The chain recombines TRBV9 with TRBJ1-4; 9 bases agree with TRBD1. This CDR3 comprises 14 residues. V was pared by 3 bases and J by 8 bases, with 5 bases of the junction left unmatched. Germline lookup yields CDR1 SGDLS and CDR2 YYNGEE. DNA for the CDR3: TGTGCCAGCAGCGCCGGACAGGGGAGCGAAAAACTGTTTTTT. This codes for CASSAGQGSEKLFF.

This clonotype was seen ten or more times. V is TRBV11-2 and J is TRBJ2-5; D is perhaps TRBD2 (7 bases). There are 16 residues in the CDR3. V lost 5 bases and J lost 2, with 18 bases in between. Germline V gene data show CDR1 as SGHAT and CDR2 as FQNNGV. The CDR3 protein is CASSPWTRGGQETQYF. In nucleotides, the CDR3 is TGTGCCAGCAGCCCGTGGACAAGGGGGGGACAAGAGACCCAGTACTTC.

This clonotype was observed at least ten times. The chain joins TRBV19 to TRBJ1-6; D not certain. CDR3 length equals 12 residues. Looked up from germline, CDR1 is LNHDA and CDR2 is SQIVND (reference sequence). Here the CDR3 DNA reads TGTGCGAGTGGGGATCCCAATTCACCCCTCCACTTT. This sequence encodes CASGDPNSPLHF.

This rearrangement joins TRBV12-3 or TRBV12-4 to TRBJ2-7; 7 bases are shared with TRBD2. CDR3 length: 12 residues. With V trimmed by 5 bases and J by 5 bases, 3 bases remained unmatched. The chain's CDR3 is CASSGGGHEQYF. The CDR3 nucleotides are TGTGCCAGCAGTGGGGGGGGTCACGAGCAGTACTTC.

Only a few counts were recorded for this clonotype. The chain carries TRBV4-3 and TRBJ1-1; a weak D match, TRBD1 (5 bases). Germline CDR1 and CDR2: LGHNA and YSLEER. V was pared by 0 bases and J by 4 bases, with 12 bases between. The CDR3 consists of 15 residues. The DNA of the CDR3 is TGCGCCAGCAGCCAAGATGATCGGGGGATCACTGAAGCTTTCTTT. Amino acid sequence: CASSQDDRGITEAFF.

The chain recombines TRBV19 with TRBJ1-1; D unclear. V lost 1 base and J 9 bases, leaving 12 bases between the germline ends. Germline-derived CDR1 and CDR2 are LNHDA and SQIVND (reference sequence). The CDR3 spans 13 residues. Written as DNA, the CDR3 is TGTGCCAGTAGTATAGGTCTGGAAGCTAAAGCTTTCTTT. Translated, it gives CASSIGLEAKAFF.

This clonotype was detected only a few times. Written as DNA, the CDR3 is TGTGCCAGCAGCCGACAGGGGGAAAGCACTGAAGCTTTCTTT. Translating gives CASSRQGESTEAFF. The chain is built from TRBV7-9 and TRBJ1-1, with TRBD1 matching over 9 bases. Germline CDR1 and CDR2: SEHNR and FQNEAQ (reference sequence). Losses at the gene ends were 5 bases for V and 4 bases for J; bases not matched to a gene: 5. This CDR3 spans 14 amino acids.

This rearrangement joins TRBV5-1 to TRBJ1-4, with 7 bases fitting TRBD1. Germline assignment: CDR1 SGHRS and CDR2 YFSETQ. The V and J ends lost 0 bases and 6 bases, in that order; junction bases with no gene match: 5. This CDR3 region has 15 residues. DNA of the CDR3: TGCGCCAGCAGCTTGGGGGACAGAGAGTATGAAAAACTGTTTTTT. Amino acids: CASSLGDREYEKLFF.

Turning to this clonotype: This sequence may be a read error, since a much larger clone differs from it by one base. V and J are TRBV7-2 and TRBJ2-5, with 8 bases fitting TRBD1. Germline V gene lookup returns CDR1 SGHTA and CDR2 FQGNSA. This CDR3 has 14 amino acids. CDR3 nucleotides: TGTGCCAGCAGCATGCGGACAGGGAGAGAGACCCAGAACTTC. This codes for CASSMRTGRETQNF.

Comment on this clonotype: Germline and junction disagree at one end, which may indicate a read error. CDR3 sequence (DNA): TGTGTCAGCAGCACCAGGACAGCTAACTATGGCTACACCTTC. It encodes CVSSTRTANYGYTF. This sequence joins TRBV14 and TRBJ1-2; a weak D match, TRBD1 (6 bases). Germline CDR1 reads SGHDN; CDR2 reads FVKESK. The CDR3 extends over 14 amino acids.

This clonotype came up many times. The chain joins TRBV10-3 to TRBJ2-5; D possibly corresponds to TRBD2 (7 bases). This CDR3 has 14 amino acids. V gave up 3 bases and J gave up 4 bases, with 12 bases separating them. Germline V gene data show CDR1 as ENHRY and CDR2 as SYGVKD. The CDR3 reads CAISDAGARETQYF. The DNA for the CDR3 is TGTGCCATCAGTGACGCGGGGGCCCGAGAGACCCAGTACTTC.

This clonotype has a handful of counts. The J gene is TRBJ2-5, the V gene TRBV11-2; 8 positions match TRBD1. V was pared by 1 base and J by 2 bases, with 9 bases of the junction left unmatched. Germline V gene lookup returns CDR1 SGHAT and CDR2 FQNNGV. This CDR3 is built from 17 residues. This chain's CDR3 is CASSLGGLQGGQETQYF. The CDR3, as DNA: TGTGCCAGCAGCTTAGGGGGTCTACAGGGGGGACAAGAGACCCAGTACTTC.

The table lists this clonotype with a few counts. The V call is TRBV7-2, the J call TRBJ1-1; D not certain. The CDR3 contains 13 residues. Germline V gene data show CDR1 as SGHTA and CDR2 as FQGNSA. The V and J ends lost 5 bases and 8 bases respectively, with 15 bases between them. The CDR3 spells CASSPHLADEAFF. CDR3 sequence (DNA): TGTGCCAGCAGCCCCCACCTGGCGGACGAAGCTTTCTTT. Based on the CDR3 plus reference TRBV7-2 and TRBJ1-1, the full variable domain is GAGVSQSPSNKVTEKGKDVELRCDPISGHTALYWYRQSLGQGLEFLIYFQGNSAPDKSGLPSDRFSAERTGGSVSTLTIQRTQQEDSAVYLCASSPHLADEAFFGQGTRLTVV.

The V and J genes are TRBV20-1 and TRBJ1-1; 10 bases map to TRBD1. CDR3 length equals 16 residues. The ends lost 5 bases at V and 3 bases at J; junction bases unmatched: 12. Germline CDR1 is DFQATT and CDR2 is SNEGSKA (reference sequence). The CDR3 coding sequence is TGCAGTGCTCCTTACCGGGACAGGGGATTTTACACTGAAGCTTTCTTT. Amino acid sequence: CSAPYRDRGFYTEAFF.

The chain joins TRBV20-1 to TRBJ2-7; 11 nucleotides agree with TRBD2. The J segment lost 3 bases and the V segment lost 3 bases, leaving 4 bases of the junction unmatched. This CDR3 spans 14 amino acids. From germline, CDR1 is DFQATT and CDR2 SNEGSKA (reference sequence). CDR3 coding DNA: TGCAGTGCTAGTCTGGGACTAGCGGACTACGAGCAGTACTTC. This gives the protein CSASLGLADYEQYF.

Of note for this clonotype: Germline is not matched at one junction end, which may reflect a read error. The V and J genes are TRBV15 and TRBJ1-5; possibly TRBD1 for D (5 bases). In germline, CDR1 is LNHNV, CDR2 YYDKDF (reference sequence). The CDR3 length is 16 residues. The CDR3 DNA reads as TGTGCCGCCAGCAGTGATGTAGGGGTCAGGAATCAGCCCCAGCATTTT. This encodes CAASSDVGVRNQPQHF.

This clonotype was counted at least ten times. Here the CDR3 reads CSASSGGTVNMNTEAFF. Written as DNA, the CDR3 is TGCAGTGCTAGTTCGGGAGGGACAGTTAACATGAACACTGAAGCTTTCTTT. This chain links TRBV20-1 with TRBJ1-1, with TRBD1 matching over 7 bases. Germline loops: CDR1 DFQATT, CDR2 SNEGSKA (reference sequence). The length of the CDR3 is 17 residues. With V trimmed by 3 bases and J by 0 bases, 13 bases remained unmatched.

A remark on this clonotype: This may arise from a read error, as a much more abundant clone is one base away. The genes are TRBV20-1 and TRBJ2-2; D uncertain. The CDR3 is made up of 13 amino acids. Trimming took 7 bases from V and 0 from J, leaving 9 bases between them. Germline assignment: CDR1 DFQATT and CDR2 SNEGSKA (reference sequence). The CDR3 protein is CSVSRTNTGELFF. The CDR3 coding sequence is TGCAGTGTTAGCAGAACGAACACCGGGGAGCTGTTTTTT.

The CDR3 bases are TGTGCCAGTAGTCCCAGACGACTAGCTGACACCTACGAGCAGTACTTC. As protein: CASSPRRLADTYEQYF. The chain employs TRBV19 and TRBJ2-7; 7 nucleotides line up with TRBD2. The CDR3 runs to 16 residues. The V gene's germline CDR1 is LNHDA and CDR2 SQIVND (reference sequence). V trimming: 5 bases; J trimming: 2 bases; junction bases outside the gene matches: 12.

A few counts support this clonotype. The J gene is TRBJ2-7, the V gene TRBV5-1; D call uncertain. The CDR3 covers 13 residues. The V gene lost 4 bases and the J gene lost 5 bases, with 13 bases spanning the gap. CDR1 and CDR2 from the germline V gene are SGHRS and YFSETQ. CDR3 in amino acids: CASSPSFQDEQYF. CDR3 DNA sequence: TGCGCCAGCAGCCCCTCGTTTCAGGACGAGCAGTACTTC.

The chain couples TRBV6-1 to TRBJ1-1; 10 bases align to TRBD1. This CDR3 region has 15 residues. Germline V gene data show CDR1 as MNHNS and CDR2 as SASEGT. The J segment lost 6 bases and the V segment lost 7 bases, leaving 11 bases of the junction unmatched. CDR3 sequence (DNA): TGTGCCAGCATCGCCGGGACAGGGGCCGACGCTGAAGCTTTCTTT. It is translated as CASIAGTGADAEAFF.

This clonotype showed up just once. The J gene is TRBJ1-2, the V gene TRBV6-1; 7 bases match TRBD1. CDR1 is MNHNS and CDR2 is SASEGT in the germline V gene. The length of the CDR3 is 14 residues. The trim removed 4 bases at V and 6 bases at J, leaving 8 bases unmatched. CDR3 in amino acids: CASSGQGTWDGYTF. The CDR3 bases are TGTGCCAGCAGTGGACAGGGAACATGGGATGGCTACACCTTC.

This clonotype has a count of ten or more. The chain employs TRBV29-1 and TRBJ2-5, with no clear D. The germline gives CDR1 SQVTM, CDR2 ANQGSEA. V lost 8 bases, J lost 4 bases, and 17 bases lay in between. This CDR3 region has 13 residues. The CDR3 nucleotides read TGCAGCCAGTCTAGGCAGCCGGGAGAGACCCAGTACTTC. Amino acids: CSQSRQPGETQYF.